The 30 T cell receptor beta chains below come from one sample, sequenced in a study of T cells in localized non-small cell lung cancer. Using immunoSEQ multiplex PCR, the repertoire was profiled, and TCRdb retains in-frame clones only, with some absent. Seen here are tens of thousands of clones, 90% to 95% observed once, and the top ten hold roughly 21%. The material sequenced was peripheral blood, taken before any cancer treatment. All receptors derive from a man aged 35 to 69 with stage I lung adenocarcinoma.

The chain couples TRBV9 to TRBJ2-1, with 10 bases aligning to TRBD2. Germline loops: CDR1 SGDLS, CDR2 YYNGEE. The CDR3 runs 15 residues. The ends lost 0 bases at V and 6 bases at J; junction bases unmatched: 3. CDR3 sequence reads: CASSVELAGSNEQFF. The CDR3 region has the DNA TGTGCCAGCAGCGTAGAACTAGCGGGAAGCAATGAGCAGTTCTTC.

CDR3 DNA sequence: TGTGCCAGCAGTTCGGGGACAGGGGTCACAGATACGCAGTATTTT. Encoded protein: CASSSGTGVTDTQYF. The chain carries TRBV6-6 and TRBJ2-3; TRBD1 matches at 10 bases. V shed 4 bases, J shed 2 bases, and the junction held 3 bases outside the gene matches. This CDR3 is 15 amino acids long. Per the germline V gene, CDR1 is MNHNY and CDR2 is SVGAGI (reference sequence).

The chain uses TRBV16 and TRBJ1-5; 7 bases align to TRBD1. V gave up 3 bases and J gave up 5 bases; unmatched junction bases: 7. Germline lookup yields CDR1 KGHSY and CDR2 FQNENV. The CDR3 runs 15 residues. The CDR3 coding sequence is TGTGCCAGCAGCCAGACAGGGAGTGCGGATCAGCCCCAGCATTTT. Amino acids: CASSQTGSADQPQHF.

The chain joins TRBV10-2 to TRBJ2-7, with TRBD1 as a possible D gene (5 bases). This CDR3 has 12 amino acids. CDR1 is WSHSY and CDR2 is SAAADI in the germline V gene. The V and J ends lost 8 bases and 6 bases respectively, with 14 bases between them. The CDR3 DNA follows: TGCGCCAGCGAAGGGGTCCAAAGCGAGCAGTACTTC. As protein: CASEGVQSEQYF.

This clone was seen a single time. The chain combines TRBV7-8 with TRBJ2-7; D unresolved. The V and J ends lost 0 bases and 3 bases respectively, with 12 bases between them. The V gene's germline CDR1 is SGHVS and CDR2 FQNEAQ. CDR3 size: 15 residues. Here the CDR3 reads CASSLALSAIYEQYF. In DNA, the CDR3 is TGTGCCAGCAGCTTAGCTCTCTCGGCGATCTACGAGCAGTACTTC.

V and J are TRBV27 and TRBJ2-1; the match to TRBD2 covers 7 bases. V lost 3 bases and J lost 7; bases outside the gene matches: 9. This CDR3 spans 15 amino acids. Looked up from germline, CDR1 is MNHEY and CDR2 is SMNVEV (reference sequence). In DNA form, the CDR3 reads TGTGCCAGCAGTTTTGATGCGGGAGTAGGTAATGAGCAGTTCTTC. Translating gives CASSFDAGVGNEQFF.

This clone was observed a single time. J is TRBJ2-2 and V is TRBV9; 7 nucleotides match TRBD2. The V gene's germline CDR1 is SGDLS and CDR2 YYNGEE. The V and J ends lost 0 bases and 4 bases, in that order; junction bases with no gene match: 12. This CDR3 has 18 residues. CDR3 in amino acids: CASSVATWLADSTGELFF. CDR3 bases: TGTGCCAGCAGCGTAGCTACATGGCTAGCGGATTCCACCGGGGAGCTGTTTTTT.

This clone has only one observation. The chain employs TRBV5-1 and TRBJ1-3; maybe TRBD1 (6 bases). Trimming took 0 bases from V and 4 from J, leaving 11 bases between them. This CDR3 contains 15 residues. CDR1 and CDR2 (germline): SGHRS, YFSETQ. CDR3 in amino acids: CASSLDPGAGNTIYF. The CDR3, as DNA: TGCGCCAGCAGCTTGGATCCGGGGGCGGGAAACACCATATATTTT.

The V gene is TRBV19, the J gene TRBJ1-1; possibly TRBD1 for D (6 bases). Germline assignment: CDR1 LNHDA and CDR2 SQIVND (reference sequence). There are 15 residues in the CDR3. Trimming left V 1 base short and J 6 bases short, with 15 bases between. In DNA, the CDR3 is TGTGCCAGTAGTATAGTTACAGGGAGGGATCCTGAAGCTTTCTTT. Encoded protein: CASSIVTGRDPEAFF.

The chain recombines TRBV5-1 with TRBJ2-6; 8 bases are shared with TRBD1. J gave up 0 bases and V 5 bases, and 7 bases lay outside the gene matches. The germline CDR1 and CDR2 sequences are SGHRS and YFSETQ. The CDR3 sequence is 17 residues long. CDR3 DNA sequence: TGCGCCAGCAGTTCGACAGGGGTGAACTCTGGGGCCAACGTCCTGACTTTC. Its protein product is CASSSTGVNSGANVLTF.

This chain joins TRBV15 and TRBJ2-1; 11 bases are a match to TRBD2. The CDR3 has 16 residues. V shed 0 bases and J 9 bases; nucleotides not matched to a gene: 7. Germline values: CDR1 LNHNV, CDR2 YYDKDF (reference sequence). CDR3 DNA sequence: TGTGCCACCAGCAGAGATCCGTCTAGCGGGGGGTCTGAGCAGTTCTTC. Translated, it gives CATSRDPSSGGSEQFF. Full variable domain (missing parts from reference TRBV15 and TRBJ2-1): DAMVIQNPRYQVTQFGKPVTLSCSQTLNHNVMYWYQQKSSQAPKLLFHYYDKDFNNEADTPDNFQSRRPNTSFCFLDIRSPGLGDTAMYLCATSRDPSSGGSEQFFGPGTRLTVL.

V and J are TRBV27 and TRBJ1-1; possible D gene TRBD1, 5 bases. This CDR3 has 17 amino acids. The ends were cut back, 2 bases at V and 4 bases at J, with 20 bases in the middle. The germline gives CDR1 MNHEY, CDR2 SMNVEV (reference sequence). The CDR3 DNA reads TGTGCCAGCAGTTTAAAGGGGATTTTGAGTAGTGGCACTGAAGCTTTCTTT. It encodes CASSLKGILSSGTEAFF.

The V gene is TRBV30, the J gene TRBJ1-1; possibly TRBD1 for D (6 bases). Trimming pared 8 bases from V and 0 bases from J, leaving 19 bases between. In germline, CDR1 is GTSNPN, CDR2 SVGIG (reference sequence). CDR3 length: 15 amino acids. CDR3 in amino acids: CAHKDPGQMNTEAFF. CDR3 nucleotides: TGTGCCCACAAGGACCCCGGACAGATGAACACTGAAGCTTTCTTT.

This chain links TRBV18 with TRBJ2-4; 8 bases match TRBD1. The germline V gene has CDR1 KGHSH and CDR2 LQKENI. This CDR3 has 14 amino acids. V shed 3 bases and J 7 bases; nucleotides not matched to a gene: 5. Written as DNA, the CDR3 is TGTGCCAGCTCACCGTCGGACAGGGAGAACATTCAGTACTTC. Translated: CASSPSDRENIQYF.

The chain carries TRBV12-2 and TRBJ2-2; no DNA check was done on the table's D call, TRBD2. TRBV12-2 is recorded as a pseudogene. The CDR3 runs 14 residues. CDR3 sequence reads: CASEIAGVTGELFF. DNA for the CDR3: TGTGCAAGTGAAATAGCGGGAGTGACCGGGGAGCTGTTTTTT.

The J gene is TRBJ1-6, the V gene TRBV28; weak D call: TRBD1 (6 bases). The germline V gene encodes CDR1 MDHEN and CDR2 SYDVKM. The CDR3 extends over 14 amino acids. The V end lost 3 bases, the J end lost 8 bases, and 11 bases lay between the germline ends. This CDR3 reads CASSLGTTYSPLHF. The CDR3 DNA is TGTGCCAGCAGTTTGGGGACAACCTATTCACCCCTCCACTTT.

The DNA of the CDR3 is TGTGCCAGTAGTACCGGGACTAGCGGTTACAATGAGCAGTTCTTC. Residues: CASSTGTSGYNEQFF. The chain recombines TRBV19 with TRBJ2-1; TRBD2 aligns across 11 bases. CDR1 and CDR2 (germline): LNHDA, SQIVND (reference sequence). CDR3 length: 15 amino acids. V dropped 4 bases and J dropped 4; count of bases not matched to a gene: 3.

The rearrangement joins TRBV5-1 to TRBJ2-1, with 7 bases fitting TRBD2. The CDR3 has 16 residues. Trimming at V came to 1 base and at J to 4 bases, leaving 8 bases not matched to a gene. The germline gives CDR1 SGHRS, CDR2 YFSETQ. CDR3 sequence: CASSLWAGERYNEQFF. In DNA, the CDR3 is TGCGCCAGCAGCTTGTGGGCGGGAGAGAGATACAATGAGCAGTTCTTC.

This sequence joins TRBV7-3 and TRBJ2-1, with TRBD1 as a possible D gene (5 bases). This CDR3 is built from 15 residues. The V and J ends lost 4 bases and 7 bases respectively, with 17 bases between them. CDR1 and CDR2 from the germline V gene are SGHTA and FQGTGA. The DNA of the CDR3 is TGTGCCAGCAGCTACGCCCCCGGCAGGGCAAATGAGCAGTTCTTC. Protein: CASSYAPGRANEQFF.

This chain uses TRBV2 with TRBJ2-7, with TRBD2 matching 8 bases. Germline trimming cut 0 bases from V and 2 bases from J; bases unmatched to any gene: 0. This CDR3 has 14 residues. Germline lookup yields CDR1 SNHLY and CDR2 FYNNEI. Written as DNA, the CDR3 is TGTGCCAGCAGTGAAGCTAGCGGGGCCTACGAGCAGTACTTC. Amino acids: CASSEASGAYEQYF.

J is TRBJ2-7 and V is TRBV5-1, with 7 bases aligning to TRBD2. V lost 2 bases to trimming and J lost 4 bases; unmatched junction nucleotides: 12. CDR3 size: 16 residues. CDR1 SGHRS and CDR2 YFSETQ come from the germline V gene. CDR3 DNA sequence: TGCGCCAGCAGCTTCGGGTACGGGAGGATCTTGTACGAGCAGTACTTC. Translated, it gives CASSFGYGRILYEQYF.

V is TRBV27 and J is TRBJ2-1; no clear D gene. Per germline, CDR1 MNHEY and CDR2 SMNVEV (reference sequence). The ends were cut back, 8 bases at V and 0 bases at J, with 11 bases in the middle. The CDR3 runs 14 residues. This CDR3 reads CASGAANSYNEQFF. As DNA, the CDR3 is TGTGCCAGCGGCGCGGCAAACTCCTACAATGAGCAGTTCTTC.

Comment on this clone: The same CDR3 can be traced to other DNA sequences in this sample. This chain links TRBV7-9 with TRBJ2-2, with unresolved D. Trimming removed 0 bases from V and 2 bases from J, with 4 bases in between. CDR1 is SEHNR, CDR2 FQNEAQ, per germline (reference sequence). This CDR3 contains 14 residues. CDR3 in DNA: TGTGCCAGCAGCTTAGCGGGCAACACCGGGGAGCTGTTTTTT. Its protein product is CASSLAGNTGELFF.

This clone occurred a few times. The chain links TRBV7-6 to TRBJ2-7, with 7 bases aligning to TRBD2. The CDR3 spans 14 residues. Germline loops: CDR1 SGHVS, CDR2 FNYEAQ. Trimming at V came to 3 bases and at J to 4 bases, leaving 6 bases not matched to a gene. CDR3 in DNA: TGTGCCAGCAGCTTGGCGGTGGGAGGGTACGAGCAGTACTTC. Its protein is CASSLAVGGYEQYF.

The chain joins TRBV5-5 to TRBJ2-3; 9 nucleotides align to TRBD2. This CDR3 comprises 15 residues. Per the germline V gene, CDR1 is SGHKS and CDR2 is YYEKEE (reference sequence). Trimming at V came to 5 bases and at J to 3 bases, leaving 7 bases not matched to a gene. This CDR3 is CASRVAGATTDTQYF. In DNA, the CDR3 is TGTGCCAGCAGAGTAGCGGGGGCTACAACAGATACGCAGTATTTT. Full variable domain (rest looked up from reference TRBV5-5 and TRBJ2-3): DAGVTQSPTHLIKTRGQQVTLRCSPISGHKSVSWYQQVLGQGPQFIFQYYEKEERGRGNFPDRFSARQFPNYSSELNVNALLLGDSALYLCASRVAGATTDTQYFGPGTRLTVL.

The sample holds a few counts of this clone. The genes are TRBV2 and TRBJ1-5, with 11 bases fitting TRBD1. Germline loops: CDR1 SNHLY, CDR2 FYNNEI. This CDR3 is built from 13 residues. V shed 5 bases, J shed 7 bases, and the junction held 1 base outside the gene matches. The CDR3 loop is CASSWTGGQPQHF. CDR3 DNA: TGTGCCAGCAGTTGGACAGGGGGCCAGCCCCAGCATTTT. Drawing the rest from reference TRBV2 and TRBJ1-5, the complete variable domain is EPEVTQTPSHQVTQMGQEVILRCVPISNHLYFYWYRQILGQKVEFLVSFYNNEISEKSEIFDDQFSVERPDGSNFTLKIRSTKLEDSAMYFCASSWTGGQPQHFGDGTRLSIL.

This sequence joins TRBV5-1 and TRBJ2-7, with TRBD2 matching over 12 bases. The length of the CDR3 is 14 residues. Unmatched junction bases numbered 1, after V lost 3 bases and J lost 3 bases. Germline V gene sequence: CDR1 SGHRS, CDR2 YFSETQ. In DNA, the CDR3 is TGCGCCAGCAGCTGGACTAGCGGGGACTACGAGCAGTACTTC. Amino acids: CASSWTSGDYEQYF.

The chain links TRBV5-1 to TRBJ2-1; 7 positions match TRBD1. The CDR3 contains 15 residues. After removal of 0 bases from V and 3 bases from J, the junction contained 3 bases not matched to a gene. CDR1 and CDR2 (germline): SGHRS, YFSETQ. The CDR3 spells CASSLVGDSYNEQFF. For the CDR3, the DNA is TGCGCCAGCAGCTTGGTTGGGGACAGCTACAATGAGCAGTTCTTC.

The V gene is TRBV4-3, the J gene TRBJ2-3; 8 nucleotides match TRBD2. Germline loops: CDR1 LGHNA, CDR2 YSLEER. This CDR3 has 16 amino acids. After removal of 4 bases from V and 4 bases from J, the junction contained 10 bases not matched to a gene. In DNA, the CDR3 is TGCGCCAGCAGCCTGGGGTTAGCGGGAAGGTCAGATACGCAGTATTTT. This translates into CASSLGLAGRSDTQYF.

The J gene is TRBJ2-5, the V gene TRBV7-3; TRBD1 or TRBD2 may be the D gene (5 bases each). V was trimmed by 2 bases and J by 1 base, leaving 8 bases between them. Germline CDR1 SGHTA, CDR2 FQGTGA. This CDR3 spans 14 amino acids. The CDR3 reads CASSLFGGQETQYF. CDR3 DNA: TGTGCCAGCAGCTTATTTGGGGGCCAAGAGACCCAGTACTTC.